Below are 27 T cell receptor beta chains sequenced from a single sample in a study of control samples from healthy donors and cancer patients. Data came from immunoSEQ multiplex PCR; TCRdb stores just in-frame clones and leaves some out. The sample consists of some 130,000 clones, roughly 90% of them appearing once. The sequenced sample consisted of blood. The origin of the receptors is a woman aged 50 to 65 in good health.

The chain has TRBV6-1 and TRBJ2-3, with D maybe TRBD2 (6 bases). The germline CDR1 and CDR2 sequences are MNHNS and SASEGT. The germline V and J ends were trimmed by 2 bases and 0 bases, with 12 bases remaining between them. There are 16 residues in the CDR3. This CDR3 is CASSENGGISTDTQYF. CDR3 nucleotides: TGTGCCAGCAGTGAAAACGGCGGGATTAGCACAGATACGCAGTATTTT.

The V gene is TRBV5-1, the J gene TRBJ1-3; D unclear. Germline lookup yields CDR1 SGHRS and CDR2 YFSETQ. V was cut by 0 bases and J by 0 bases, with 7 bases left in between. The CDR3 covers 15 residues. The chain's CDR3 is CASSLEHLSGNTIYF. The CDR3, as DNA: TGCGCCAGCAGCTTGGAACACCTCTCTGGAAACACCATATATTTT.

V and J are TRBV27 and TRBJ2-3; D is unclear. In germline, CDR1 is MNHEY, CDR2 SMNVEV (reference sequence). CDR3 length: 11 residues. V lost 6 bases and J 2 bases, leaving 3 bases between the germline ends. The CDR3 sequence: CASRLTDTQYF. CDR3 in DNA: TGTGCCAGCAGGCTCACAGATACGCAGTATTTT.

The CDR3 protein is CASTPGAGYNEQYF. The CDR3 DNA reads as TGTGCCAGCACCCCCGGGGCTGGCTATAACGAGCAGTACTTC. This sequence joins TRBV27 and TRBJ2-7, with D perhaps matching TRBD1 or TRBD2 (5 bases each). Germline CDR1 and CDR2: MNHEY and SMNVEV (reference sequence). This CDR3 has 14 residues. V lost 7 bases and J 5 bases, leaving 18 bases between the germline ends.

Here the CDR3 DNA reads TGTGCCAGCAGCCCGGCTTCAGGACTAGCGGGAGGTATAGATACGCAGTATTTT. Amino acids: CASSPASGLAGGIDTQYF. The chain recombines TRBV5-4 with TRBJ2-3; 14 bases match TRBD2. This CDR3 has 18 residues. The V gene end was trimmed by 4 bases and the J gene end by 5 bases; junction bases not matched to a gene: 12. The germline CDR1 and CDR2 sequences are SGHNT and YYREEE (reference sequence).

The count of this clone is one. J is TRBJ2-1 and V is TRBV28; D remains unclear. V was shortened by 1 base and J by 0 bases, with 7 bases between the two germline ends. The CDR3 has 15 residues. Germline V gene sequence: CDR1 MDHEN, CDR2 SYDVKM. In DNA, the CDR3 is TGTGCCAGCAGTTTATACGGCTCCTCCTACAATGAGCAGTTCTTC. Translating gives CASSLYGSSYNEQFF.

This rearrangement joins TRBV2 to TRBJ1-1; TRBD1 is a possible D gene (6 bases). Germline CDR1 and CDR2: SNHLY and FYNNEI. The CDR3 runs to 13 residues. Trimming cost V 7 bases and J 4 bases, with 13 bases left between them. CDR3 protein: CASTRTVSTEAFF. CDR3 nucleotides: TGTGCCAGCACTAGGACAGTAAGCACTGAAGCTTTCTTT.

This clone turned up a few times. The V gene is TRBV29-1, the J gene TRBJ1-2; D possibly corresponds to TRBD1 (5 bases). Germline CDR1 SQVTM, CDR2 ANQGSEA. Trimming shortened V by 8 bases and J by 8 bases, and 15 bases separated the two germline ends. The CDR3 length is 11 residues. Here the CDR3 reads CSTPGTGGYTF. CDR3 bases: TGCAGCACCCCGGGGACGGGAGGCTACACCTTC.

This chain uses TRBV28 with TRBJ1-1; D remains ambiguous. CDR3 length: 13 residues. The germline V gene encodes CDR1 MDHEN and CDR2 SYDVKM. The ends were cut back, 6 bases at V and 0 bases at J, with 8 bases in the middle. Here the CDR3 DNA reads TGTGCCAGCAGGAGCCACATGAACACTGAAGCTTTCTTT. Its translation is CASRSHMNTEAFF.

This rearrangement joins TRBV19 to TRBJ1-5; D is undetermined. The V gene's germline CDR1 is LNHDA and CDR2 SQIVND (reference sequence). The V and J ends lost 6 bases and 0 bases respectively, with 6 bases between them. CDR3 length equals 13 residues. The CDR3 loop reads CASRGYSNQPQHF. The CDR3 bases are TGTGCCAGTAGAGGGTATAGCAATCAGCCCCAGCATTTT.

The gene calls are TRBV5-6 and TRBJ1-5, with unresolved D. Deletions cut 4 bases from V and 1 base from J, with 15 bases between. The germline CDR1 and CDR2 sequences are SGHDT and YYEEEE. This CDR3 comprises 16 residues. CDR3 nucleotide sequence: TGTGCCAGCAGCCGAGGCTGGGGAAGGAGCAATCAGCCCCAGCATTTT. It codes for CASSRGWGRSNQPQHF. Drawing the rest from reference TRBV5-6 and TRBJ1-5, the complete variable domain is DAGVTQSPTHLIKTRGQQVTLRCSPKSGHDTVSWYQQALGQGPQFIFQYYEEEERQRGNFPDRFSGHQFPNYSSELNVNALLLGDSALYLCASSRGWGRSNQPQHFGDGTRLSIL.

The gene calls are TRBV30 and TRBJ2-1, with D perhaps being TRBD1 or TRBD2 (6 bases each). The CDR3 has 14 residues. The V end lost 0 bases, the J end lost 9 bases, and 15 bases lay between the germline ends. The V gene's germline CDR1 is GTSNPN and CDR2 SVGIG (reference sequence). In DNA form, the CDR3 reads TGTGCCTGGAGTGTACTTCGACTAGGGGGTGAGCAGTTCTTC. Translated: CAWSVLRLGGEQFF.

This chain links TRBV12-3 or TRBV12-4 with TRBJ1-5, with D maybe TRBD1 (6 bases). The germline V and J ends were trimmed by 6 bases and 7 bases, with 13 bases remaining between them. This CDR3 spans 13 amino acids. The CDR3 is CASRGGGLQPQHF. Here the CDR3 DNA reads TGTGCCAGCAGAGGGGGGGGGCTCCAGCCCCAGCATTTT.

The chain is built from TRBV5-1 and TRBJ2-7; D perhaps matches TRBD2 (5 bases). The V gene lost 0 bases and the J gene lost 2 bases, with 12 bases spanning the gap. Germline V gene lookup returns CDR1 SGHRS and CDR2 YFSETQ. The CDR3 length is 15 residues. This CDR3 is CASSLGGWVAYEQYF. The CDR3 nucleotides read TGCGCCAGCAGCTTGGGCGGGTGGGTCGCCTACGAGCAGTACTTC.

This rearrangement joins TRBV12-3 or TRBV12-4 to TRBJ2-1, with a weak D call TRBD1 (6 bases). The V and J ends lost 6 bases and 5 bases respectively, with 11 bases between them. This CDR3 is built from 13 residues. The CDR3 DNA sequence: TGTGCCAGCAGCCACAGGGTCCACAATGAGCAGTTCTTC. As protein: CASSHRVHNEQFF.

This chain links TRBV18 with TRBJ2-7, with 10 bases aligning to TRBD1. The CDR3 is 15 amino acids. Losses at the gene ends were 4 bases for V and 6 bases for J; bases not matched to a gene: 9. CDR1 is KGHSH, CDR2 LQKENI, per germline. CDR3 bases: TGTGCCAGCTCACTCCCCCTCCGGACAGGGGGCGAGCAGTACTTC. Translated, it gives CASSLPLRTGGEQYF.

The genes are TRBV11-2 and TRBJ1-5; D not resolved. Trimming left V 5 bases short and J 9 bases short, with 20 bases between. This CDR3 is built from 15 residues. Germline loops: CDR1 SGHAT, CDR2 FQNNGV. CDR3 sequence (DNA): TGTGCCAGCAGCAGTGTGAGTGGTCGGACTGGGCCCCAGCATTTT. The encoded protein is CASSSVSGRTGPQHF. The full variable domain, its missing parts supplied by reference TRBV11-2 and TRBJ1-5, is EAGVAQSPRYKIIEKRQSVAFWCNPISGHATLYWYQQILGQGPKLLIQFQNNGVVDDSQLPKDRFSAERLKGVDSTLKIQPAKLEDSAVYLCASSSVSGRTGPQHFGDGTRLSIL.

The J gene is TRBJ1-3, the V gene TRBV12-5; weak D call: TRBD1 (5 bases). Germline V gene lookup returns CDR1 LGHNT and CDR2 FRNRAP. The CDR3 consists of 18 residues. V was cut by 1 base and J by 4 bases, with 20 bases left in between. The CDR3 loop reads CASGLALLEGRVGNTIYF. The CDR3 DNA reads as TGTGCTAGTGGTTTGGCCCTCCTGGAGGGGAGGGTGGGAAACACCATATATTTT.

The rearrangement joins TRBV15 to TRBJ1-1, with TRBD1 matching over 7 bases. Germline CDR1 is LNHNV and CDR2 is YYDKDF (reference sequence). This CDR3 has 13 amino acids. The trim removed 5 bases at V and 7 bases at J, leaving 7 bases unmatched. The CDR3 spells CATSVSQGGEAFF. The CDR3 DNA follows: TGTGCCACCAGCGTCTCCCAGGGGGGTGAAGCTTTCTTT.

This chain links TRBV29-1 with TRBJ2-7; 9 bases agree with TRBD1. Germline V gene sequence: CDR1 SQVTM, CDR2 ANQGSEA. The CDR3 is 12 amino acids. The V segment lost 6 bases and the J segment 5 bases; nucleotides outside the gene matches: 5. CDR3 sequence: CSVRRDRDEQYF. The CDR3 DNA sequence: TGCAGCGTCCGCAGGGACAGGGACGAGCAGTACTTC.

The J gene is TRBJ1-1, the V gene TRBV28; D gene uncertain. Trimming took 2 bases from V and 0 from J, leaving 19 bases between them. This CDR3 is built from 18 residues. The germline V gene has CDR1 MDHEN and CDR2 SYDVKM. As DNA, the CDR3 is TGTGCCAGCAGTTTACCAACTTCTTTTAGGGCCATGAACACTGAAGCTTTCTTT. This encodes CASSLPTSFRAMNTEAFF.

This clone has only one observation. The chain uses TRBV9 and TRBJ1-2; TRBD1 agrees at 7 bases. J lost 6 bases, V lost 0 bases, and 5 bases had no gene match. CDR1 SGDLS and CDR2 YYNGEE come from the germline V gene. The CDR3 is made up of 14 amino acids. The CDR3 loop is CASSVGVTGHGYTF. As DNA, the CDR3 is TGTGCCAGCAGCGTAGGGGTGACAGGGCATGGCTACACCTTC.

The DNA of the CDR3 is TGTGCCAGCAGTTTAGAAGGTAGGACAGTCCCCTACGAGCAGTACTTC. It encodes CASSLEGRTVPYEQYF. The chain couples TRBV28 to TRBJ2-7; perhaps TRBD1 as D (6 bases). The CDR3 covers 16 residues. Per the germline V gene, CDR1 is MDHEN and CDR2 is SYDVKM. V was pared by 2 bases and J by 2 bases, with 16 bases between. Variable domain in full (rest from reference TRBV28 and TRBJ2-7): DVKVTQSSRYLVKRTGEKVFLECVQDMDHENMFWYRQDPGLGLRLIYFSYDVKMKEKGDIPEGYSVSREKKERFSLILESASTNQTSMYLCASSLEGRTVPYEQYFGPGTRLTVT.

The gene calls are TRBV6-5 and TRBJ2-7, with a tentative D call TRBD1 (5 bases). Deletions cut 6 bases from V and 6 bases from J, with 15 bases between. Germline V lookup: CDR1 MNHEY, CDR2 SVGAGI. The CDR3 is 13 residues long. In nucleotides, the CDR3 is TGTGCCAGCAGAGCCCAAGGGGCCGGCGAGCAGTACTTC. It specifies CASRAQGAGEQYF.

The chain uses TRBV3-1 (or the pseudogene TRBV3-2) and TRBJ2-3, with D perhaps given as TRBD1 or TRBD2 (6 bases each). Trimming removed 0 bases from V and 0 bases from J, with 13 bases in between. This CDR3 has 17 residues. From germline, CDR1 is LGHDT and CDR2 YNNKEL (reference sequence). The CDR3 spells CASSQDGGGTSTDTQYF. The CDR3 nucleotides read TGTGCCAGCAGCCAAGATGGGGGCGGGACTAGCACAGATACGCAGTATTTT.

The chain is built from TRBV30 and TRBJ1-5; TRBD1 might be the D (5 bases). Germline V gene data show CDR1 as GTSNPN and CDR2 as SVGIG (reference sequence). V lost 2 bases and J 0 bases, leaving 17 bases between the germline ends. The CDR3 length is 17 residues. The CDR3 sequence is CAWSPSQGILSNQPQHF. CDR3 nucleotide sequence: TGTGCCTGGAGTCCAAGCCAGGGAATTCTTAGCAATCAGCCCCAGCATTTT.

The CDR3, as DNA: TGTGCCAGCAGTCCGGACAGCTATGGCTACACCTTC. This translates into CASSPDSYGYTF. The chain recombines TRBV2 with TRBJ1-2, with D maybe TRBD1 (6 bases). The CDR3 has 12 residues. CDR1 SNHLY and CDR2 FYNNEI come from the germline V gene. V lost 5 bases, J lost 4 bases, and 8 bases lay in between.